This T cell receptor (beta chain) comes out of a study of T cell changes during pregnancy in multiple sclerosis. Measured with immunoSEQ multiplex PCR; TCRdb has only the in-frame clones, and not every one. Among tens of thousands of clones listed, 89% were seen once. Germline values: CDR1 SGHNT, CDR2 YYREEE (reference sequence). V was clipped by 3 bases and J by 8 bases, with 12 bases between them. This CDR3 has 13 amino acids. The chain has TRBV5-4 and TRBJ2-1; D uncertain. This material consisted of CD4+ T cells from peripheral blood mononuclear cells, taken in the first trimester of pregnancy. This TCR was sampled from a female donor with multiple sclerosis, enrolled in a pregnancy study. CDR3 nucleotide sequence: TGTGCCAGCAGCTATACTCCCAACGATGAGCAGTTCTTC. This encodes CASSYTPNDEQFF.